The subject of this entry is one TCR beta chain. The source of the sample is a study of blood T cell repertoires in COVID-19. Study context: Samples representing acute and convalescent COVID-19 were sourced from the United States, Italy and Spain.

This CDR3 has 14 residues. CDR1 is SGHNT, CDR2 YYREEE, per germline (reference sequence). Trimming stripped 0 bases from V and 6 bases from J, with 13 bases between. Assay used: immunoSEQ multiplex PCR; TCRdb lists only in-frame clones, some missing. The sample has about 400,000 clones; more than 80% are singletons. This receptor was taken from a woman aged 25 to 39 with active or convalescent COVID-19. The material sequenced was peripheral blood. The genes are TRBV5-4 and TRBJ2-7; D is possibly TRBD1 (5 bases). The CDR3 protein is CASSLGGGRAEQYF. CDR3 sequence (DNA): TGTGCCAGCAGCTTGGGGGGCGGTCGGGCCGAGCAGTACTTC. The full variable domain, with the rest looked up from reference TRBV5-4 and TRBJ2-7, is ETGVTQSPTHLIKTRGQQVTLRCSSQSGHNTVSWYQQALGQGPQFIFQYYREEENGRGNFPPRFSGLQFPNYSSELNVNALELDDSALYLCASSLGGGRAEQYFGPGTRLTVT.